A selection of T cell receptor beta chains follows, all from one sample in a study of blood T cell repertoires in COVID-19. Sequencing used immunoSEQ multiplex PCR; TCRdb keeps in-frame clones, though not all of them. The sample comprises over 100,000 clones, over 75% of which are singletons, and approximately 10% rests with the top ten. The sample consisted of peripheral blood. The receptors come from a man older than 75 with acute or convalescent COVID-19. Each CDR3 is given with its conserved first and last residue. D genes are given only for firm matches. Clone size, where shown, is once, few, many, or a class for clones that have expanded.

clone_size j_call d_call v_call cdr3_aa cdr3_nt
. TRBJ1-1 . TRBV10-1 CASRAQGCRTEAFF TGCGCCAGCAGGGCCCAGGGTTGTAGAACTGAAGCTTTCTTT
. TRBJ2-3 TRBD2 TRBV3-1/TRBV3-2 CASSQSSGSGTDTQYF TGTGCCAGCAGCCAGTCCAGCGGGAGCGGCACAGATACGCAGTATTTT
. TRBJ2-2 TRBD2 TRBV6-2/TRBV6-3 CASSSVPGGTGELFF TGTGCCAGCAGTTCTGTCCCGGGAGGTACCGGGGAGCTGTTTTTT
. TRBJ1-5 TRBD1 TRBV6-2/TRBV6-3 CASSYEIIGQGKKVQPQHF TGTGCCAGCAGTTACGAAATTATTGGACAGGGGAAAAAAGTACAGCCCCAGCATTTT
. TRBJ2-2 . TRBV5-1 CASSLQGNTGELFF TGCGCCAGCAGCTTACAGGGGAACACCGGGGAGCTGTTTTTT
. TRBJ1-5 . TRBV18 CASSPYRDQPQHF TGTGCCAGCTCACCCTACAGGGATCAGCCCCAGCATTTT
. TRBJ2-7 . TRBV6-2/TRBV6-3 CASSTTHRIFSYEQYF TGTGCCAGCAGCACCACTCACAGGATTTTCTCCTACGAGCAGTACTTC
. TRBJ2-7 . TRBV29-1 CSAHGGPYEQYF TGCAGCGCCCACGGGGGGCCCTACGAGCAGTACTTC
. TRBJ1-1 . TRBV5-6 CASSFLPPSADGFSGF TGTGCCAGCAGCTTCCTTCCCCCTTCGGCGGATGGCTTTTCGGGATTT
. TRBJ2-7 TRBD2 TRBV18 CASSGAEGGSSYEQYF TGTGCCAGCTCGGGAGCAGAGGGAGGGAGCTCCTACGAGCAGTACTTC
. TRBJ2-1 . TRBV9 CASSVGGTPNEQFF TGTGCCAGCAGCGTAGGAGGGACTCCTAATGAGCAGTTCTTC
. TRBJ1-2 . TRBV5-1 CASSPGANPYDYTF TGCGCCAGCAGCCCAGGGGCCAACCCTTATGACTACACCTTC
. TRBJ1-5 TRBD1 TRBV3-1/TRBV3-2 CASSREGGGQPQHF TGTGCCAGCAGCCGGGAAGGGGGCGGTCAGCCCCAGCATTTT
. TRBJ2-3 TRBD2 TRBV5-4 CASSIGLAVSTDTQYF TGTGCCAGCAGCATTGGACTAGCGGTTAGCACAGATACGCAGTATTTT
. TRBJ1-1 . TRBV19 CASSLQGGTEAFF TGTGCCAGTAGTCTACAGGGCGGCACTGAAGCTTTCTTT
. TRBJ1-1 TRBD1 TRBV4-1 CASSNTGGTEAFF TGCGCCAGCAGCAACACAGGGGGCACTGAAGCTTTCTTT
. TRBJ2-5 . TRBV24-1 CATSDPAGAIETQYF TGTGCCACCAGTGATCCGGCAGGGGCCATAGAGACCCAGTACTTC
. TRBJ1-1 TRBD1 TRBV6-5 CASRGQGRVTEAFF TGTGCCAGCAGGGGACAGGGAAGAGTCACTGAAGCTTTCTTT
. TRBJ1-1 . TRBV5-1 CASSLAGEAFF TGCGCCAGCAGCTTGGCTGGGGAGGCTTTCTTT
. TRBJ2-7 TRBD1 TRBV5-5 CASSHDRGYTYEQYF TGTGCCAGCAGCCATGACAGGGGGTACACCTACGAGCAGTACTTC
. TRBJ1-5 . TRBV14 CASSQGVQPQHF TGTGCCAGCAGCCAAGGAGTTCAGCCCCAGCATTTT
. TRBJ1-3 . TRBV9 CASSVAMGASGNTIYF TGTGCCAGCAGCGTAGCTATGGGGGCCTCTGGAAACACCATATATTTT
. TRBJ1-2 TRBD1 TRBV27 CASSFGTGSYGYTF TGTGCCAGCAGTTTCGGGACAGGGTCTTATGGCTACACCTTC
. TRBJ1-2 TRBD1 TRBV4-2 CASSQEGLGQGGSGYTF TGTGCCAGCAGCCAAGAGGGCCTCGGACAGGGGGGTTCTGGCTACACCTTC
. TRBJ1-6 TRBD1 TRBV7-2 CASSLAVGTGGPPLHF TGTGCCAGCAGCTTAGCGGTTGGGACAGGGGGTCCACCCCTCCACTTT
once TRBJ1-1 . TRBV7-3 CASSPSVVTEAFF TGTGCCAGCAGCCCCTCCGTTGTCACTGAAGCTTTCTTT
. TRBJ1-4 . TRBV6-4 CASSRQTNEKLFF TGTGCCAGCAGTAGACAGACGAATGAAAAACTGTTTTTT
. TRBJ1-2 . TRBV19 CASSSSTNGPYGYTF TGTGCCAGTAGTAGTTCGACAAATGGGCCCTATGGCTACACCTTC
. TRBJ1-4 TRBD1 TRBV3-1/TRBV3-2 CASSQVPGTGVGKLFF TGTGCCAGCAGCCAAGTTCCCGGGACAGGGGTCGGAAAACTGTTTTTT
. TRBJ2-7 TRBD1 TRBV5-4 CASSRPDRYSYEQYF TGTGCCAGCAGCCGACCGGACAGGTACTCCTACGAGCAGTACTTC
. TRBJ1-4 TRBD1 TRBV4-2 CASSTLKRPGQGLGGEKLFF TGTGCCAGCAGCACTCTCAAAAGACCGGGACAGGGTCTGGGGGGTGAAAAACTGTTTTTT
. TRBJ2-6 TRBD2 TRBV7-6 CASSRGGHSSGANVLTF TGTGCCAGCAGCCGGGGGGGACATTCCTCTGGGGCCAACGTCCTGACTTTC
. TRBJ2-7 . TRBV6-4 CASTPDPGYEQYF TGTGCCAGCACCCCTGACCCCGGGTACGAGCAGTACTTC
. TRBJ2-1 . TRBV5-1 CASSFSAGNEQFF TGCGCCAGCAGCTTCTCGGCGGGCAATGAGCAGTTCTTC
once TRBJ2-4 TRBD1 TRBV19 CASKDRGGGAKNIQYF TGTGCCAGTAAAGACAGGGGCGGAGGGGCCAAAAACATTCAGTACTTC
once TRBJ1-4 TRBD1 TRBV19 CASSPRQGRANEKLFF TGTGCCAGTAGTCCCCGACAGGGTCGAGCTAATGAAAAACTGTTTTTT
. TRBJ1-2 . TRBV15 CATRPQDTPWGGYTF TGTGCCACCAGGCCACAGGATACCCCTTGGGGTGGCTACACCTTC
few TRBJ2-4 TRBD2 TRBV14 CASSGVGTSVGIQYF TGTGCCAGCAGCGGCGTTGGGACTAGCGTGGGCATTCAGTACTTC
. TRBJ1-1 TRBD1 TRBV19 CASSIWDRGDTEAFF TGTGCCAGTAGTATCTGGGACAGGGGAGATACTGAAGCTTTCTTT
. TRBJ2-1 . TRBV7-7 CASSLSGAEQFF TGTGCCAGCAGCTTAAGTGGGGCTGAGCAGTTCTTC
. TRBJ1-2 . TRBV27 CASSPDRLYGYTF TGTGCCAGCAGTCCCGACAGGCTCTATGGCTACACCTTC
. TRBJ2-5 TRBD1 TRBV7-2 CASLQGARETQYF TGTGCCAGCCTTCAGGGGGCGAGGGAGACCCAGTACTTC
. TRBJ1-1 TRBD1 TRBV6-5 CASSSGTANTEAFF TGTGCCAGCAGTTCCGGGACAGCCAACACTGAAGCTTTCTTT
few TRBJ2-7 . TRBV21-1 CASSTRQGRTYEQYF TGTGCCAGCAGCACCCGACAGGGACGCACCTACGAGCAGTACTTC
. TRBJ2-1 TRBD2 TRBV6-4 CASSVEGGGSYNEQFF TGTGCCAGCAGTGTGGAGGGCGGGGGGTCCTACAATGAGCAGTTCTTC